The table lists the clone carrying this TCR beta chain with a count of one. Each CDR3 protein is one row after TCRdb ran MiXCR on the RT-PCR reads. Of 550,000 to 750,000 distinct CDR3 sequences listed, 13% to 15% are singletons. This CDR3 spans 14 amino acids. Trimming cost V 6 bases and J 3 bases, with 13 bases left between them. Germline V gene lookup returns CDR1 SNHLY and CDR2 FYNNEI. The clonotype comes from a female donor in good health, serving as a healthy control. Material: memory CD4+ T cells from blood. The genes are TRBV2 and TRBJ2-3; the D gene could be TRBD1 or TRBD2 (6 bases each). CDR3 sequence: CASRGGLRTDTQYF. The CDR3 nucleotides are TGTGCCAGCAGAGGGGGGCTAAGGACAGATACGCAGTATTTT.